This TCR beta chain stems from a study of T cell responses to AZD1222 COVID-19 vaccine. Study summary: Some second doses came at about 4 weeks and others at about 12 weeks; these were pooled.

With 5 bases removed from V and 5 bases from J, the gap between germline ends came to 13 bases. CDR3 length equals 14 residues. Germline V lookup: CDR1 LNHDA, CDR2 SQIVND (reference sequence). Sequencing was performed with immunoSEQ multiplex PCR; in TCRdb, only in-frame clones are kept and a portion is missing. The table has 130,000 or so clones, roughly nine tenths seen once. This clonotype originated in an adult in good health. The source material was peripheral blood, sampled on day 0 of AZD1222 vaccination. The rearrangement joins TRBV19 to TRBJ2-1, with TRBD1 as a possible D gene (6 bases). CDR3 protein: CASSPTRQDNEQFF. The CDR3 DNA follows: TGTGCCAGTAGTCCCACTCGACAGGACAATGAGCAGTTCTTC.